The 20 T cell receptor beta chains presented below share a single source sample, sequenced in a study of cytomegalovirus exposure and HLA in healthy donors. The assay was immunoSEQ multiplex PCR, and TCRdb's table has in-frame clones only and misses some. The sample lists more than 300,000 clones; roughly 89% were seen once. The sequencing input was PBMCs. These receptors all come from a young woman in good health and CMV-seronegative.

About this clone itself: The same CDR3 also results from other DNA sequences found in this sample. The V gene is TRBV9, the J gene TRBJ1-1; TRBD1 might be the D (6 bases). Germline loops: CDR1 SGDLS, CDR2 YYNGEE. V lost 4 bases to trimming and J lost 2 bases, with 15 bases between them. This CDR3 has 15 amino acids. CDR3 protein: CASSRGQGRNTEAFF. CDR3 nucleotide sequence: TGTGCCAGCAGCAGAGGTCAGGGGAGAAACACTGAAGCTTTCTTT.

The genes are TRBV5-1 and TRBJ2-1, with 11 bases lining up with TRBD2. The V and J ends lost 3 bases and 5 bases, in that order; junction bases with no gene match: 10. Germline CDR1 and CDR2: SGHRS and YFSETQ. CDR3 length: 17 residues. The DNA of the CDR3 is TGCGCCAGCAGCTGGGGGCCGACTAGCGGGGACAACAATGAGCAGTTCTTC. Its protein product is CASSWGPTSGDNNEQFF. Together with reference TRBV5-1 and TRBJ2-1, the CDR3 gives the full variable domain: KAGVTQTPRYLIKTRGQQVTLSCSPISGHRSVSWYQQTPGQGLQFLFEYFSETQRNKGNFPGRFSGRQFSNSRSEMNVSTLELGDSALYLCASSWGPTSGDNNEQFFGPGTRLTVL.

This rearrangement joins TRBV4-2 to TRBJ1-5; a weak D match, TRBD1 (5 bases). Germline CDR1 and CDR2: LGHNA and YNFKEQ. V was pared by 0 bases and J by 3 bases, with 12 bases between. The CDR3 is 16 amino acids. Here the CDR3 DNA reads TGTGCCAGCAGCCAAGAAGGTGGGGGGGTCAATCAGCCCCAGCATTTT. It codes for CASSQEGGGVNQPQHF.

This clone was seen a single time. The CDR3 bases are TGTGCCAGCAGCACCCGGGACGGGGGTCATGAAAAACTGTTTTTT. Its protein is CASSTRDGGHEKLFF. J is TRBJ1-4 and V is TRBV7-8, with D tentatively TRBD1 (5 bases). Trimming took 5 bases from V and 6 from J, leaving 16 bases between them. The V gene's germline CDR1 is SGHVS and CDR2 FQNEAQ. The CDR3 totals 15 residues.

CDR3 in amino acids: CASSSTGALSTDTQYF. Here the CDR3 DNA reads TGCGCCAGCAGCTCGACAGGGGCTTTGAGCACAGATACGCAGTATTTT. This chain connects TRBV5-1 to TRBJ2-3, with 8 bases that match TRBD1. The junction had 6 bases not matched to a gene; V was cut back by 3 bases and J by 0 bases. Per the germline V gene, CDR1 is SGHRS and CDR2 is YFSETQ. This CDR3 region has 16 residues.

The chain uses TRBV6-5 and TRBJ1-2; 9 nucleotides align to TRBD1. From germline, CDR1 is MNHEY and CDR2 SVGAGI. Trimming removed 4 bases from V and 2 bases from J; junction bases left unmatched: 5. This CDR3 has 15 amino acids. CDR3 loop: CASSSTGTGNYGYTF. The CDR3 bases are TGTGCCAGCAGTTCCACCGGGACAGGGAACTATGGCTACACCTTC.

The J gene is TRBJ1-6, the V gene TRBV5-6, with 7 bases that match TRBD1. V shed 3 bases and J 8 bases; nucleotides not matched to a gene: 5. This CDR3 is 14 amino acids long. Germline V gives CDR1 SGHDT, CDR2 YYEEEE. CDR3 coding DNA: TGTGCCAGCAGCTCTGGACAGGCCTATTCACCCCTCCACTTT. This gives the protein CASSSGQAYSPLHF.

This clone has a single count. V is TRBV2 and J is TRBJ1-4; D is unclear. Germline values: CDR1 SNHLY, CDR2 FYNNEI. The CDR3 spans 13 residues. Trimming removed 8 bases from V and 2 bases from J, with 9 bases in between. The CDR3 protein is CASSEGTNEKLFF. The CDR3 DNA is TGTGCCAGCTCAGAGGGCACTAATGAAAAACTGTTTTTT.

This clone was recorded once. The CDR3 spells CASSFDRGREQYF. DNA for the CDR3: TGTGCCAGCAGTTTCGACAGGGGGCGCGAGCAGTACTTC. The chain has TRBV27 and TRBJ2-7, with TRBD1 matching over 10 bases. In germline, CDR1 is MNHEY, CDR2 SMNVEV (reference sequence). The CDR3 consists of 13 residues. Trimming took 3 bases from V and 6 from J; bases not matched to a gene: 2.

The V and J genes are TRBV11-2 and TRBJ2-2, with D possibly TRBD2 on 5 matching bases. V dropped 7 bases and J dropped 3 bases, with 18 bases sitting between them. The length of the CDR3 is 16 residues. Germline V CDR1 and CDR2: SGHAT, FQNNGV. The CDR3 region is CASTRPAVGDTGELFF. The CDR3 coding sequence is TGTGCCAGCACCCGGCCGGCGGTGGGAGACACCGGGGAGCTGTTTTTT.

This chain uses TRBV6-5 with TRBJ1-1, with TRBD1 matching 7 bases. The germline CDR1 and CDR2 sequences are MNHEY and SVGAGI. The junction had 5 bases not matched to a gene; V was cut back by 5 bases and J by 2 bases. The CDR3 extends over 14 amino acids. CDR3 coding DNA: TGTGCCAGCAGTACCAGGGGGATTAACACTGAAGCTTTCTTT. This translates into CASSTRGINTEAFF.

The chain links TRBV27 to TRBJ2-3, with D perhaps matching TRBD2 (5 bases). The V gene lost 7 bases and the J gene lost 11 bases, with 13 bases spanning the gap. Per the germline V gene, CDR1 is MNHEY and CDR2 is SMNVEV (reference sequence). The length of the CDR3 is 11 residues. For the CDR3, the DNA is TGTGCCAGCAACCGCGAGGGCCGGCAGTATTTT. It specifies CASNREGRQYF.

This clone was found a few times. The chain links TRBV4-1 to TRBJ2-7; D perhaps matches TRBD1 (5 bases). The germline CDR1 and CDR2 sequences are MGHRA and YSYEKL. V shed 0 bases and J shed 3 bases, with 12 bases lying between them. This CDR3 has 15 amino acids. DNA of the CDR3: TGCGCCAGCAGCCAAGAACCACAGGCTGTCTACGAGCAGTACTTC. Translating gives CASSQEPQAVYEQYF.

A single count supports this clone. The chain couples TRBV7-6 to TRBJ2-7, with TRBD2 as a possible D gene (6 bases). V lost 0 bases to trimming and J lost 5 bases, with 17 bases between them. The CDR3 is 16 amino acids. Germline V gene data show CDR1 as SGHVS and CDR2 as FNYEAQ. The CDR3 reads CASSLAMGGGRDEQYF. The CDR3 nucleotides are TGTGCCAGCAGCTTAGCGATGGGAGGAGGCCGCGACGAGCAGTACTTC.

The chain has TRBV5-6 and TRBJ2-2; TRBD1 matches 7 bases. Unmatched junction bases numbered 2, after V lost 0 bases and J lost 3 bases. CDR3 length equals 15 residues. The germline gives CDR1 SGHDT, CDR2 YYEEEE. CDR3 in DNA: TGTGCCAGCAGCTTGGGACAGGGATACACCGGGGAGCTGTTTTTT. Encoded protein: CASSLGQGYTGELFF. The entire variable domain, with the rest obtained from reference TRBV5-6 and TRBJ2-2, is as follows: DAGVTQSPTHLIKTRGQQVTLRCSPKSGHDTVSWYQQALGQGPQFIFQYYEEEERQRGNFPDRFSGHQFPNYSSELNVNALLLGDSALYLCASSLGQGYTGELFFGEGSRLTVL.

The chain is built from TRBV7-8 and TRBJ2-2, with 8 positions matching TRBD1. Germline CDR1 reads SGHVS; CDR2 reads FQNEAQ. V shed 0 bases and J 5 bases; nucleotides not matched to a gene: 11. This CDR3 has 18 amino acids. Here the CDR3 reads CASSLARRRTGNTGELFF. In DNA, the CDR3 is TGTGCCAGCAGCTTAGCGCGTAGGCGGACAGGGAATACCGGGGAGCTGTTTTTT.

This clone was found a few times. The chain has TRBV1 and TRBJ2-7; the table assigns TRBD1, which was not confirmed against the DNA. TRBV1 is listed as a pseudogene. This CDR3 has 14 residues. CDR3: CTSSHSQGGLGQYF. The CDR3, as DNA: TGCACCAGCAGCCATTCCCAGGGTGGGCTTGGGCAGTACTTC.

The chain couples TRBV27 to TRBJ1-1; possibly TRBD1 for D (5 bases). Per germline, CDR1 MNHEY and CDR2 SMNVEV (reference sequence). The germline V and J ends were trimmed by 4 bases and 1 base, with 10 bases remaining between them. CDR3 length: 14 amino acids. CDR3 protein: CASSSTGGNTEAFF. The CDR3 coding sequence is TGTGCCAGCAGTTCCACGGGGGGGAACACTGAAGCTTTCTTT.

V usage is TRBV7-2 and J usage is TRBJ1-4; D may be TRBD1 (5 bases). The CDR3 is 13 residues long. Germline V gene data show CDR1 as SGHTA and CDR2 as FQGNSA. Trimming pared 1 base from V and 5 bases from J, leaving 5 bases between. CDR3 in amino acids: CASSLGTNEKLFF. The CDR3 nucleotides are TGTGCCAGCAGCTTAGGGACAAATGAAAAACTGTTTTTT.

The chain carries TRBV5-5 and TRBJ2-5; D perhaps matches TRBD2 (5 bases). CDR1 SGHKS and CDR2 YYEKEE come from the germline V gene (reference sequence). CDR3 length: 15 residues. V was clipped by 4 bases and J by 0 bases, with 13 bases between them. This CDR3 is CASSLNTGNQETQYF. As DNA, the CDR3 is TGTGCCAGCAGCCTAAATACGGGGAACCAAGAGACCCAGTACTTC.